Shown below are 20 T cell receptor beta chains from a single sample sequenced in a study of CD8+ T cells in alopecia areata. It was cDNA, reverse transcribed from extracted RNA, that served as the sequencing template. Clones were read by immunoSEQ multiplex PCR, and TCRdb kept only the in-frame ones, dropping some. The table records a few hundred thousand clones, about 40% of them present only once. Treatment indicated: oral pan-JAK inhibitor, 5-10 mg twice daily. The source material was CD4+ T cells sorted from blood, sampled at approximately week 36, from a patient treated with tofacitinib. These receptors all stem from a human donor with alopecia areata.

The sample holds one count of this clone. The chain links TRBV7-6 to TRBJ2-2; D might be TRBD2 (6 bases). Deletions cut 4 bases from V and 6 bases from J, with 9 bases between. CDR3 size: 13 residues. The germline V gene has CDR1 SGHVS and CDR2 FNYEAQ. The chain's CDR3 is CASSWRGAGELFF. Here the CDR3 DNA reads TGTGCCAGCAGCTGGAGGGGTGCCGGGGAGCTGTTTTTT.

The chain is built from TRBV29-1 and TRBJ2-1; TRBD2 aligns across 11 bases. The germline gives CDR1 SQVTM, CDR2 ANQGSEA. The junction had 11 bases not matched to a gene; V was cut back by 7 bases and J by 9 bases. This CDR3 is built from 14 residues. The CDR3 loop is CSAKLAGVIGEQFF. The DNA of the CDR3 is TGCAGCGCAAAACTAGCGGGAGTTATTGGTGAGCAGTTCTTC.

This clone was detected a few times. The chain uses TRBV19 and TRBJ1-2; 7 bases are a match to TRBD1. The germline CDR1 and CDR2 sequences are LNHDA and SQIVND (reference sequence). V shed 8 bases, J shed 2 bases, and the junction held 5 bases outside the gene matches. CDR3 length: 13 amino acids. The CDR3: CASGDSGNYGYTF. CDR3 DNA: TGTGCCAGTGGGGACAGTGGAAACTATGGCTACACCTTC.

There are many counts of this clone. The chain links TRBV14 to TRBJ2-7, with D possibly TRBD1 on 6 matching bases. From germline, CDR1 is SGHDN and CDR2 FVKESK. The CDR3 runs to 14 residues. Trimming shortened V by 2 bases and J by 6 bases, and 14 bases separated the two germline ends. CDR3: CASSQNTGWSEQYF. DNA for the CDR3: TGTGCCAGCAGCCAAAACACAGGGTGGTCCGAGCAGTACTTC. Together with reference TRBV14 and TRBJ2-7, the CDR3 gives the full variable domain: EAGVTQFPSHSVIEKGQTVTLRCDPISGHDNLYWYRRVMGKEIKFLLHFVKESKQDESGMPNNRFLAERTGGTYSTLKVQPAELEDSGVYFCASSQNTGWSEQYFGPGTRLTVT.

This chain links TRBV10-3 with TRBJ2-3; 9 bases line up with TRBD2. Germline values: CDR1 ENHRY, CDR2 SYGVKD. The ends lost 8 bases at V and 5 bases at J; junction bases unmatched: 8. The CDR3 is made up of 14 amino acids. CDR3 residues: CAIFSGRLIDTQYF. The CDR3 nucleotides read TGTGCCATCTTTAGCGGGAGACTTATAGATACGCAGTATTTT.

This clone was observed a few times. V gene TRBV29-1 combines with J gene TRBJ2-3; no definite D call. CDR3 length: 12 residues. The germline gives CDR1 SQVTM, CDR2 ANQGSEA. Trimming took 3 bases from V and 0 from J, leaving 4 bases between them. This CDR3 is CSVDASTDTQYF. CDR3 nucleotides: TGCAGCGTTGATGCGAGCACAGATACGCAGTATTTT.

The rearrangement uses TRBV5-4 and TRBJ1-2; D gene unclear. The CDR3 contains 14 residues. Between the trimmed V and J ends, which lost 3 bases and 7 bases, there was a span of 16 bases. Germline CDR1 is SGHNT and CDR2 is YYREEE (reference sequence). CDR3 nucleotide sequence: TGTGCCAGCAGCTATGGGCCTGGGGAGAGTGGCTACACCTTC. It specifies CASSYGPGESGYTF.

The chain employs TRBV2 and TRBJ1-1; TRBD1 matches 7 bases. This CDR3 is 14 amino acids long. Trimming took 3 bases from V and 2 from J; bases not matched to a gene: 3. Germline CDR1 SNHLY, CDR2 FYNNEI. The CDR3 region is CASSEDRLNTEAFF. CDR3 nucleotides: TGTGCCAGCAGTGAGGACAGGCTAAACACTGAAGCTTTCTTT.

V and J are TRBV7-2 and TRBJ2-1; D not resolved. Trimming took 1 base from V and 1 from J, leaving 8 bases between them. This CDR3 is 15 amino acids long. Germline CDR1 SGHTA, CDR2 FQGNSA. The chain's CDR3 is CASSLGSLSYNEQFF. CDR3 bases: TGTGCCAGCAGCTTAGGGTCTTTGTCCTACAATGAGCAGTTCTTC.

This clone was observed a handful of times. The chain carries TRBV30 and TRBJ2-7, with D uncertain. The ends were cut back, 1 base at V and 5 bases at J, with 12 bases in the middle. Germline CDR1 and CDR2: GTSNPN and SVGIG (reference sequence). The CDR3 has 13 residues. The CDR3 nucleotides are TGTGCCTGGAGTGCCTCGGGTTCCCACGAGCAGTACTTC. It encodes CAWSASGSHEQYF.

In its sample, this clone was seen a few times. The genes are TRBV4-2 and TRBJ2-7; no clear D. Trimming stripped 0 bases from V and 2 bases from J, with 11 bases between. The CDR3 runs 15 residues. From germline, CDR1 is LGHNA and CDR2 YNFKEQ. In DNA, the CDR3 is TGTGCCAGCAGCCAAGAGAGAGGCCGTGCCTACGAGCAGTACTTC. Protein: CASSQERGRAYEQYF.

The table lists this clone with a few counts. V and J are TRBV9 and TRBJ1-3; no reliable D call. This CDR3 contains 13 residues. CDR1 and CDR2 from the germline V gene are SGDLS and YYNGEE. V was cut by 0 bases and J by 0 bases, with 1 base left in between. Here the CDR3 DNA reads TGTGCCAGCAGCGTAGACTCTGGAAACACCATATATTTT. Its translation: CASSVDSGNTIYF.

The chain combines TRBV7-8 with TRBJ2-3, with TRBD2 as a possible D gene (5 bases). CDR1 SGHVS and CDR2 FQNEAQ come from the germline V gene. This CDR3 is 15 amino acids long. The ends were cut back, 5 bases at V and 4 bases at J, with 16 bases in the middle. CDR3 sequence: CASSTRRHWADTQYF. The CDR3 coding sequence is TGTGCCAGCAGCACCAGGAGGCACTGGGCAGATACGCAGTATTTT.

This clone was counted a few times. The chain joins TRBV15 to TRBJ2-5, with D perhaps assigned TRBD1 or TRBD2 (5 bases each). The CDR3 consists of 15 residues. The V gene's germline CDR1 is LNHNV and CDR2 YYDKDF (reference sequence). V gave up 0 bases and J gave up 4 bases, with 12 bases separating them. The CDR3 here is CATSRDRGLGETQYF. DNA for the CDR3: TGTGCCACCAGCAGAGATCGGGGCCTCGGAGAGACCCAGTACTTC.

J is TRBJ1-1 and V is TRBV27; TRBD1 agrees at 8 bases. V gave up 8 bases and J gave up 4 bases; unmatched junction bases: 24. The length of the CDR3 is 19 residues. Germline CDR1 and CDR2: MNHEY and SMNVEV (reference sequence). The CDR3 DNA reads as TGTGCCAGCGGAAAATTGACAGGGGCGGGGATAGGGGATAGCACTGAAGCTTTCTTT. This sequence encodes CASGKLTGAGIGDSTEAFF.

The chain recombines TRBV7-9 with TRBJ2-7; D not certain. V lost 11 bases, J lost 3 bases, and 20 bases lay in between. Germline lookup yields CDR1 SEHNR and CDR2 FQNEAQ (reference sequence). There are 14 residues in the CDR3. The DNA for the CDR3 is TGTGCCGTTCCCATAGCCGTGAAAGGCTACGAGCAGTACTTC. As protein: CAVPIAVKGYEQYF.

V usage is TRBV10-3 and J usage is TRBJ2-4; D unclear. Trimming took off 3 bases at V and 0 bases at J, with 12 bases between the two ends. Per germline, CDR1 ENHRY and CDR2 SYGVKD. This CDR3 has 16 residues. The CDR3 nucleotides read TGTGCCATCAGTGAAGAAGGTCGTACAGCCAAAAACATTCAGTACTTC. As protein: CAISEEGRTAKNIQYF.

J is TRBJ2-1 and V is TRBV10-3; 8 nucleotides align to TRBD2. CDR3 size: 19 residues. Trimming took 0 bases from V and 7 from J; bases not matched to a gene: 17. CDR1 and CDR2 from the germline V gene are ENHRY and SYGVKD. CDR3: CAISESSLAGLAQRNEQFF. The CDR3 DNA is TGTGCCATCAGTGAGTCGTCTTTAGCCGGACTAGCCCAAAGAAATGAGCAGTTCTTC.

A word on this clone: Because the CDR3 is missing its conserved closing phenylalanine or tryptophan, this is likely a read error. No DNA is shown, since the ends of the CDR3 on it are uncertain; the CDR3 is the one TCRdb lists. The chain is built from TRBV21-1 and TRBJ2-4. TRBV21-1 is marked as a pseudogene. The length of the CDR3 is 8 amino acids, counting both ends. The CDR3: CASSKVRV.

This chain connects TRBV7-2 to TRBJ2-6; D gene uncertain. The CDR3 extends over 15 amino acids. Germline CDR1 is SGHTA and CDR2 is FQGNSA. The germline V and J ends were trimmed by 0 bases and 4 bases, with 7 bases remaining between them. The CDR3 loop is CASSLAASGANVLTF. For the CDR3, the DNA is TGTGCCAGCAGCTTAGCTGCGTCCGGGGCCAACGTCCTGACTTTC.